This T cell receptor beta chain was retrieved from a study of CXCR3-negative and CXCR3-positive naive CD8 T cells. The authors made the TRB cDNA libraries by 5' RACE using UMI labels. TCRdb re-called the 5' RACE reads; one entry per CDR3 protein, DNA not given. The sample data list tens of thousands of distinct CDR3 sequences. Germline loops: CDR1 SGHRS, CDR2 YFSETQ. This CDR3 comprises 13 residues. Study outcomes and limitations: Similarly elevated diversity marked both naive subsets, with memory CD8+ cells showing far lower diversity. Naive CXCR3-negative cells resembled naive CXCR3-positive cells in TRBV-TRBJ usage; memory cells differed.

As for this clonotype: As yet, its antigen is unknown.

Sequenced: naive CXCR3- CD8+ T cells from blood. Subset indicated: CD45RO-CCR7+CD27+CD95- naive CD8+ T cells lacking CXCR3 (TNR3-). The clonotype originates from a human donor in good health. Some clones in this sample may be carry-over from other donors' samples. The chain is built from TRBV5-1 and TRBJ2-1; TCRdb's D gene call, TRBD1, goes unchecked for lack of DNA. The CDR3 here is CASSHLGDNEQFF. The whole variable domain, remainder taken from reference TRBV5-1 and TRBJ2-1, is KAGVTQTPRYLIKTRGQQVTLSCSPISGHRSVSWYQQTPGQGLQFLFEYFSETQRNKGNFPGRFSGRQFSNSRSEMNVSTLELGDSALYLCASSHLGDNEQFFGPGTRLTVL.